Here is one T cell receptor (beta chain) with its context. These data are taken from a study of blood T cells in healthy people across ages. A second 7 to 11 cycle PCR used barcoded and J-beta primers. The template-switch adaptor, which had 12 random nucleotides, put a tag on each cDNA molecule. TCRdb reprocessed the 5' RACE reads with MiXCR, giving one entry per CDR3 protein. The sample holds over 1,300,000 distinct CDR3 sequences; around 55% are singletons and the top ten take about 6.7%. Germline assignment: CDR1 MDHEN and CDR2 SYDVKM. This CDR3 has 14 residues. This TCR was recovered from a man aged 18 to 29 in good health. This chain links TRBV28 with TRBJ2-7; unclear D gene. The J call is in doubt because the DNA end fits TRBJ2-5 better. Sample: blood. CDR3 sequence (DNA): TGTGCCAGCAGCCGGACCATCTTATCAGAGACCCAGTACTTC. Translating it yields CASSRTILSETQYF.